This T cell receptor beta chain was retrieved from a study of CXCR3-negative and CXCR3-positive naive CD8 T cells. Libraries of TRB cDNA were made by 5' RACE and carried UMIs. TCRdb derives one entry per CDR3 protein from the 5' RACE reads, leaving out DNA. The repertoire shows 100,000 to 150,000 distinct CDR3 sequences; the top ten hold 0.29%. CD45RO-CCR7+CD27+CD95- defined naive CD8+ T cells. CDR1 is SGHRS and CDR2 is YFSETQ in the germline V gene. The CDR3 is made up of 14 amino acids. The chain links TRBV5-1 to TRBJ1-1. The sample comprised naive CXCR3- CD8+ T cells from blood. Subset meaning: CD45RO-CCR7+CD27+CD95- naive CD8+ T cells lacking CXCR3 (TNR3-). The receptor was derived from a human donor in good health. Some clones in this sample may be carry-over from other donors' samples. The CDR3 here is CASSLGWLNTEAFF.